Each of the 10 T cell receptor beta chains below was sequenced from the same sample in a study of radiotherapy plus CTLA-4 blockade in lung cancer. Libraries were prepared by immunoSEQ multiplex PCR; TCRdb keeps only in-frame clonotypes and omits some of them. Seen here are 80,000 to 100,000 clones, roughly four fifths observed once, and the top ten hold nearly 3.5%. The sequencing used peripheral blood, collected from a patient treated with radiotherapy plus ipilimumab. The receptors here all came from a human donor with non-small cell lung cancer who had a partial response to radiotherapy plus ipilimumab.

This sequence joins TRBV5-1 and TRBJ2-5; TRBD2 aligns across 8 bases. The CDR3 contains 15 residues. CDR1 is SGHRS, CDR2 YFSETQ, per germline. After removal of 4 bases from V and 4 bases from J, the junction contained 9 bases not matched to a gene. The CDR3 sequence: CASSPTGGARETQYF. The CDR3 DNA reads TGCGCCAGCAGCCCTACCGGGGGGGCTAGAGAGACCCAGTACTTC.

The genes are TRBV5-1 and TRBJ1-3; 7 bases map to TRBD1. CDR1 and CDR2 (germline): SGHRS, YFSETQ. Unmatched junction bases numbered 3, after V lost 0 bases and J lost 0 bases. CDR3 size: 16 residues. CDR3 in amino acids: CASSLEAGGSGNTIYF. The CDR3 DNA follows: TGCGCCAGCAGCTTGGAGGCAGGGGGCTCTGGAAACACCATATATTTT.

The CDR3 reads CASSRRTGHSTYF. The CDR3 DNA sequence: TGTGCCAGTAGTAGACGGACAGGCCATTCAACATACTTC. The chain has TRBV19 and TRBJ2-7; 7 bases map to TRBD1. This CDR3 spans 13 amino acids. V lost 4 bases, J lost 13 bases, and 13 bases stayed unmatched. Germline V lookup: CDR1 LNHDA, CDR2 SQIVND (reference sequence).

This clone has just a few counts. V gene TRBV9 combines with J gene TRBJ2-5; maybe TRBD1 (6 bases). Trimming stripped 3 bases from V and 5 bases from J, with 14 bases between. The CDR3 totals 14 residues. Germline-derived CDR1 and CDR2 are SGDLS and YYNGEE. CDR3 loop: CASSDRTAGETQYF. In DNA form, the CDR3 reads TGTGCCAGCAGCGACCGGACAGCAGGGGAGACCCAGTACTTC.

The V gene is TRBV28, the J gene TRBJ2-1, with TRBD2 identical over 10 bases. V lost 2 bases and J lost 12; bases outside the gene matches: 10. This CDR3 contains 15 residues. Germline V gene lookup returns CDR1 MDHEN and CDR2 SYDVKM. This CDR3 is CASSLVTSGTPTQFF. The CDR3 DNA reads TGTGCCAGCAGTTTAGTTACTAGCGGGACCCCAACGCAGTTCTTC.

With regard to this clone: The same CDR3 also results from other DNA sequences found in this sample. V and J are TRBV20-1 and TRBJ2-7; weak D call: TRBD2 (6 bases). The V gene's germline CDR1 is DFQATT and CDR2 SNEGSKA (reference sequence). There are 11 residues in the CDR3. Trimming stripped 3 bases from V and 7 bases from J, with 10 bases between. The CDR3 nucleotides are TGCAGTGCTAGGACTGGAGGGGAGCAGTACTTC. Its translation: CSARTGGEQYF.

This sequence joins TRBV19 and TRBJ2-2; TRBD2 matches 10 bases. The length of the CDR3 is 14 residues. Germline loops: CDR1 LNHDA, CDR2 SQIVND (reference sequence). V trimming: 8 bases; J trimming: 6 bases; junction bases outside the gene matches: 6. In DNA form, the CDR3 reads TGTGCCAGTCGAGCGACTAGCGGGTCCGGGGAGCTGTTTTTT. Protein sequence: CASRATSGSGELFF.

Only one count was recorded for this clone. The chain links TRBV7-3 to TRBJ1-1, with a tentative D call TRBD1 (6 bases). Trimming cost V 5 bases and J 2 bases, with 15 bases left between them. CDR1 SGHTA and CDR2 FQGTGA come from the germline V gene. The CDR3 consists of 15 residues. CDR3 residues: CASSPGGAQNTEAFF. CDR3 coding DNA: TGTGCCAGCAGCCCGGGGGGGGCACAAAACACTGAAGCTTTCTTT.

The genes are TRBV19 and TRBJ1-4; D ambiguous. The CDR3 runs 14 residues. Germline CDR1 and CDR2: LNHDA and SQIVND (reference sequence). The V end was cut by 3 bases, the J end by 3 bases, with 8 bases between. CDR3 region: CASSMEASNEKLFF. CDR3 bases: TGTGCCAGTAGTATGGAAGCGTCTAATGAAAAACTGTTTTTT.

This chain connects TRBV28 to TRBJ2-2; weak D call: TRBD1 (6 bases). Germline assignment: CDR1 MDHEN and CDR2 SYDVKM. The length of the CDR3 is 13 residues. The chain's CDR3 is CVSGHLNTGELFF. DNA of the CDR3: TGTGTCTCGGGACACTTGAACACCGGGGAGCTGTTTTTT.